The present entry profiles one T cell receptor beta chain with its context. The sample holds a few counts of this clone. The antigen it recognizes is unknown. There are no base qualities to consult, and no much larger clone falls within one base. CDR3 length: 13 amino acids, cysteine to phenylalanine. Of the read, only the CDR3 DNA is kept; its 39 bases are in frame from base 1. Germline trimming: 4 bases from V, 2 bases from J; junction bases outside gene matches: 2. From a lookup of the germline V gene (reference sequence), CDR1 and CDR2 are GTSNPN and SVGIG. Library creation used the immunoSEQ multiplex PCR assay. For the multiplex PCR, a mixture combining 60 forward primers for TCR Vbeta segments and 13 reverse primers for TCR Jbeta segments was used. The CDR3 region of rearranged TCR beta genes was amplified from genomic DNA by a multiplex PCR assay. Amplified TCR beta libraries were sequenced as 87-base-pair reads on the Illumina HiSeq System. Turning to the authors' computational methods: A later analysis tallied roughly 78 million unique TCR beta chains across the approximately 670 repertoires, and around 9.9 million of those chains were shared by two or more donors. To remove PCR and sequencing errors, raw reads were error-corrected and collapsed into unique sequences using a nearest-neighbor algorithm that merged closely related sequences. To assign V, D and J gene segments, CDR3 sequences were aligned to IMGT reference sequences. For a sequence to be retained, at least a six-nucleotide match to both a V gene segment and a J gene segment was required. Rearrangements were classified as productive when the CDR3 lacked stop codons and remained in frame with V and J, and all other rearrangements were classified as non-productive. CDR3 was defined by IMGT convention, running from the second conserved V-encoded cysteine to the conserved J-encoded phenylalanine. The earlier analysis of about 640 of the donors excluded any sequence lacking an unambiguous match to a single V gene segment. In an earlier analysis of a few hundred of the donors, a V segment was called functional when productive rearrangements were above 56.7%, and segregating when the standard deviation between donors exceeded 5%. To diagnose cytomegalovirus status from the catalog of TCR beta chain sequences, a statistical classification framework was built. In a later analysis, TCR nucleotide sequences were compared against IMGT/GENE-DB human TR gene sequences so that V and J genes could be assigned. The TCRdist pipeline was used in a later analysis to assign CDR3 sequences and most-parsimonious VDJ recombination scenarios. A later analysis defined each TCR beta chain by its CDR3 amino acid sequence plus V-gene family, and excluded reads lacking a unique V-gene family. A later analysis removed 450 to 600 highly shared, low-generation-probability nucleotide sequences to deal with suspected cross-contamination and a sequencing artifact. For each public chain, a later analysis derived a clonal expansion index from normalized ranks of inferred template counts within each repertoire. In a later analysis, generation probabilities were computed using a VDJ recombination model fitted to out-of-frame rearrangements, and the results were checked against IGoR. In a later analysis, TCR-TCR, TCR-HLA and TCR-CMV co-occurrence was scored with hypergeometric tests, and a repertoire-size bias correction was applied to TCR pairs. A later analysis estimated false discovery rates by permuting HLA or CMV assignments 20 times. In a later analysis, co-occurring TCRs were grouped using DBSCAN, with TCRdist sequence similarity added in when clustering inside HLA-allele-positive subsets. Repertoires with fewer than 30,000 or more than 120,000 public chains were left out of co-occurrence clustering, as were five repertoires with anomalous nucleotide sharing. TCRdb retrieved this table from immuneACCESS and kept in-frame rearrangements only. Not all clones are present; in checked studies, unresolved V genes account for under half, and no reason is known for the remainder. V, J and clone size are taken as reported in that table, and D and trimming were inferred from the DNA itself. The sample records approximately 150,000 clones, under 85% of which are singletons. About 3.8% of the sample is held by the ten biggest clonotypes.

The cohort comprised around 700 healthy bone marrow donors. All cohort members were sampled while nominally healthy, although unrecorded immune exposures were likely present. The donor tested CMV seropositive and was one of the 289 seropositive cohort members. Every donor gave a peripheral blood sample, and the peripheral blood mononuclear cells from that sample were used for TCR beta sequencing. The Qiagen DNeasy Blood Extraction Kit was used to extract genomic DNA from the blood cell samples. This record belongs to a study of cytomegalovirus exposure and HLA in healthy donors (dated by TCRdb to 2016 to 2017). In terms of the full investigation: An earlier analysis of approximately 600 of the donors reported 250 to 300 Gb of sequence data and around 120 million unique TCR beta sequences from approximately 180 million T cells. To predict cytomegalovirus infection status, the study brought together high-throughput TCR immunosequencing, statistical association of individual TCRs with disease status, and machine learning. In a later analysis, previously published TCR beta repertoires from 670 or so donors were re-analyzed and high-resolution HLA genotyping was added so that TCR occurrence patterns could be studied. The study used immunosequencing to profile the T cell repertoires of approximately 650 subjects and linked those repertoires to cytomegalovirus serostatus. To decide whether each TCR beta V gene segment behaved as functional or pseudogenic, an earlier analysis of fewer than 750 of the donors relied on high-throughput TCR beta sequencing. Rather than using new phenotypic data, the later analysis identified candidate immune exposures from TCR beta sequences and from how often those sequences occurred across donors. The number of typed donors differed by locus: about 620-640 for A, B, C, DRB1 and DQB1; about 520 for DQA1; fewer than 610 for DPA1; and some 470 for DPB1. Donor age, sex, ethnicity and CMV serostatus were collected together with the repertoire data. Because of strong linkage in the cohort, 4 to 6 DR-DQ haplotypes were treated as single units for association and clustering. Approximately 300 gigabases of sequencing data and around 88 million unique TCR sequences made up an early release that covered under 750 HLA-typed donors. A separate validation cohort of over a hundred different subjects was used in addition to the 666-subject first cohort. Of the approximately 400 genotyped donors, 65% to 90% were placed in the genetic ancestry cluster associated with self-reported Caucasian donors. The study was designed to test whether signatures of past pathogen exposure could be identified by cataloging public T cell receptors. All discovery cohort repertoires had been generated on a single sequencing platform. A later genetic analysis took genome-wide SNP genotypes for about 60% of the roughly 670 donors and used that subset as a discovery cohort. Across about 370 genotyped donors of the cohort, an average of approximately 240,000 unique TCR beta nucleotide sequences per donor were sequenced, and 15% to 20% of those sequences were non-productive. Class I and class II HLA loci were covered by the typing at four-digit resolution.

The full study reports these points: Only TCR beta chains were sequenced in this cohort, and the absence of alpha or paired-chain data limited detectable features. The earlier analysis of approximately 560 of the donors excluded 15 to 20 rarely observed V segments, including chromosome 9 orphons, because counts were too low. According to a later genetic analysis, donors in an Asian-associated ancestry cluster had fewer N-insertions in productive TCRs than the roughly 670-donor mean. A later analysis reported that several top co-occurrence clusters appeared linked to parvovirus B19, influenza, CMV and Epstein-Barr virus. Correlated functional status among segregating V segments might be attributable to linkage disequilibrium, but an unknown experimental factor could not be ruled out. In both the original and validation cohorts, the classifier was reported to diagnose cytomegalovirus status with high specificity and sensitivity. A cluster of highly shared sequence variants was judged likely to be a technical artifact of the sequencing pipeline. In an earlier analysis of around 600 of the donors, most TCR beta V segments were observed in productive rearrangements about 87% or about 30% of the time, broadly matching IMGT annotations. In a later genetic analysis, a missense DCLRE1C variant was associated with V-gene and J-gene trimming of TCR beta chains, and the association was replicated in an independent cohort. In a later analysis, TCR association rates were found to vary across HLA loci, with the most associated TCRs seen for DRB1 alleles and the fewest for HLA-C alleles. A total of some 180 TCR beta chains were listed by the study as associated with cytomegalovirus. Because some donors lacked HLA typing at each locus, the association tests relied only on the typed subset. The authors suggested that the approach could potentially be generalized to other disease states and immunological phenotypes. A later analysis associated approximately 17,000 TCR beta sequences with specific HLA alleles at a false discovery rate of 0.05. A further reported finding was that TCR beta sequences accurately predicted the HLA-A and HLA-B alleles for most subjects in the first cohort. The presence/absence analyses assumed that sequencing depth was roughly uniform across donors, and that assumption may not be true. Assigning TCR associations to individual alleles was difficult when HLA alleles, especially DR and DQ, strongly co-occurred. While some public TCRs were present in many individuals, most TCR sequences turned up only very rarely across donors. CMV serostatus was the only immune exposure information available for the cohort. Three of the identified cytomegalovirus-associated TCR beta chains were confirmed in vitro to be specific for cytomegalovirus antigens. Most CMV-associated TCR beta chains appeared to be HLA-restricted in a later analysis, and the HLA associations seemed to be driven largely by CMV exposure. In a later analysis, HLA-associated TCR beta chains were found to be more clonally expanded and to have lower generation probabilities than equally common non-associated chains. Some IMGT-functional V segments, including TRBV6-2 and TRBV6-3, could not be told apart with the 87-base-pair reads, so those segments were excluded.

This receptor was identified in a middle-aged man in good health and CMV-seropositive. Material for sequencing was PBMCs. The V and J genes are TRBV30 and TRBJ1-5, with TRBD1 matching 7 junction bases. The nucleotide sequence is TGTGCCTGGAATGACAGGGGCAATCAGCCCCAGCATTTT. It translates to CAWNDRGNQPQHF.